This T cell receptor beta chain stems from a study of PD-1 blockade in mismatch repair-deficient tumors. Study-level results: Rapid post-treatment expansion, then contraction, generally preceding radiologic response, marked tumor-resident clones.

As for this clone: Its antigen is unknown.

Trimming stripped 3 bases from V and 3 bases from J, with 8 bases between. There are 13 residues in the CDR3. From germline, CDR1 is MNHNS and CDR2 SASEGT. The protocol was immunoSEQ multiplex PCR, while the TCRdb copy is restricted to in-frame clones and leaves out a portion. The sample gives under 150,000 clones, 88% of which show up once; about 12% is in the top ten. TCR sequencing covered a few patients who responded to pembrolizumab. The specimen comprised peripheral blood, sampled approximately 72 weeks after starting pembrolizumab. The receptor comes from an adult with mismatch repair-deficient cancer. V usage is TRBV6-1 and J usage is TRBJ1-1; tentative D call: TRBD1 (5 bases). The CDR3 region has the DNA TGTGCCAGCAGTGAGGGCAGGGACACTGAAGCTTTCTTT. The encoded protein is CASSEGRDTEAFF.